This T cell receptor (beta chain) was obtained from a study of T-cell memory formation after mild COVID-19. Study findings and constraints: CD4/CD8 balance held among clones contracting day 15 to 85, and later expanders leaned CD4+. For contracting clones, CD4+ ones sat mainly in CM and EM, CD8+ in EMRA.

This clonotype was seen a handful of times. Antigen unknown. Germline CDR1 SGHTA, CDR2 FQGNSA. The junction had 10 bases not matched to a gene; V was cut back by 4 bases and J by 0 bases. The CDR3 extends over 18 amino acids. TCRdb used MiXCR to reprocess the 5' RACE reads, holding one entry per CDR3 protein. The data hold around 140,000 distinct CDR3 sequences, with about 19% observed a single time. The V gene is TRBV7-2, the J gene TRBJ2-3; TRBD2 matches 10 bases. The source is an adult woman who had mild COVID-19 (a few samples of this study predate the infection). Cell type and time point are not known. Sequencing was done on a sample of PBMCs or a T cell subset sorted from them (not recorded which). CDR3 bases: TGTGCCAGCAGCTCATCTAGCGGGAGACCAACTAGCACAGATACGCAGTATTTT. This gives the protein CASSSSSGRPTSTDTQYF.